This TCR beta chain was recorded in a study of blood T cell repertoires in COVID-19. Turning to the study itself: Specimens from acute and convalescent COVID-19 originated in the United States, Italy and Spain. From T cells, B-cell-depleted T cells, or PBMCs came the material, which was cDNA or gDNA.

Original processing notes: The assay estimated nucleated cells by amplifying reference gene primers. Sequencing was performed with immunoSEQ multiplex PCR; in TCRdb, only in-frame clones are kept and a portion is missing. That table furnishes V, J and clone size, whereas the DNA furnished D and trimming. The sample consists of 50,000 to 65,000 clones, approximately 81% of them appearing once. Seattle's enrolled individuals joined amid active infection and were then monitored longitudinally. V gave up 8 bases and J gave up 0 bases, with 11 bases separating them. CDR1 is MNHNY and CDR2 is SVGAGI in the germline V gene (reference sequence). There are 14 residues in the CDR3.

The gene calls are TRBV6-6 and TRBJ1-5, with D perhaps matching TRBD1 (6 bases). This receptor was identified in a man in his sixties with COVID-19, enrolled during active disease. Sequencing was performed on peripheral blood. CDR3 sequence: CASRLGASNQPQHF. The CDR3, as DNA: TGTGCCAGCCGGCTGGGGGCTAGCAATCAGCCCCAGCATTTT.